Sequencing of this T cell receptor (beta chain) was carried out in a study of CXCR3-negative and CXCR3-positive naive CD8 T cells. UMI-labeled 5' RACE TRB cDNA libraries were prepared from the cells. TCRdb reprocessed the 5' RACE reads; each CDR3 protein has one entry and no DNA is given. The repertoire table contains around 50,000 distinct CDR3 sequences. Germline CDR1 and CDR2: LNHDA and SQIVND (reference sequence). The CDR3 has 13 residues. General study points: After cryopreservation, CXCR3 expression dropped partially; most assays used fresh PBMCs. More hydrophobic TRB CDR3s occurred in CXCR3-positive than in CXCR3-negative naive cells. Similar TRBV-TRBJ usage was seen in naive cells (both CXCR3-negative and CXCR3-positive), but memory cells differed.

Naive CD8+ T cells showed a CD45RO-CCR7+CD27+CD95- phenotype. As to this clonotype: The antigen is not known.

This receptor was obtained from a human donor in good health. Some clones in this sample may be carry-over from other donors' samples. The chain combines TRBV19 with TRBJ2-5; TCRdb reports TRBD2, a call that lacks DNA to check it against. The sequencing sample was made of naive CXCR3+ CD8+ T cells from blood. Subset meaning: CD45RO-CCR7+CD27+CD95- naive CD8+ T cells expressing CXCR3 (TNR3+). The CDR3 is CASSATSWETQYF.